A single sample gave rise to the 13 T cell receptor beta chains below, sequenced in a study of technical replicates of blood from a handful of donors. Assay used: immunoSEQ multiplex PCR; TCRdb lists only in-frame clones, some missing. The table lists tens of thousands of clones, 95% to 99% of them singletons. The sample taken for sequencing was T cells isolated from PBMCs. These receptor sequences come from a human donor in good health.

The chain uses TRBV28 and TRBJ2-7; 7 bases map to TRBD1. The CDR3 has 15 amino acids. Germline values: CDR1 MDHEN, CDR2 SYDVKM. Unmatched junction bases numbered 10, after V lost 6 bases and J lost 2 bases. The CDR3 DNA reads TGTGCCAGCAGCAGGGACAGCTATTTAGCCTACGAGCAGTACTTC. Its protein product is CASSRDSYLAYEQYF.

J is TRBJ2-7 and V is TRBV2; possibly TRBD1 for D (6 bases). V lost 10 bases to trimming and J lost 1 base, with 14 bases between them. The V gene's germline CDR1 is SNHLY and CDR2 FYNNEI. The CDR3 has 13 amino acids. The CDR3 region is CATLDRSSYEQYF. The CDR3 DNA follows: TGTGCCACCCTAGACAGGTCATCCTACGAGCAGTACTTC.

This sequence joins TRBV5-1 and TRBJ2-1, with TRBD1 matching over 9 bases. The CDR3 has 15 residues. CDR1 is SGHRS and CDR2 is YFSETQ in the germline V gene. J gave up 5 bases and V 3 bases, and 6 bases lay outside the gene matches. The CDR3 coding sequence is TGCGCCAGCAGCTATACCGGGACAGGGAACAATGAGCAGTTCTTC. Its protein product is CASSYTGTGNNEQFF.

The chain uses TRBV9 and TRBJ1-1; D perhaps matches TRBD1 (6 bases). V lost 0 bases and J lost 12, with 27 bases in between. CDR1 and CDR2 from the germline V gene are SGDLS and YYNGEE. The CDR3 totals 17 residues. The CDR3 coding sequence is TGTGCCAGCAGCGTAGGGGGGCTATCGGGGGGTTTTGAACAACCTTTCTTT. It is translated as CASSVGGLSGGFEQPFF.

This chain connects TRBV29-1 to TRBJ1-5; TRBD1 aligns across 10 bases. Germline V CDR1 and CDR2: SQVTM, ANQGSEA. After removal of 6 bases from V and 2 bases from J, the junction contained 10 bases not matched to a gene. This CDR3 is 16 amino acids long. CDR3 DNA sequence: TGCAGCGTGGCTGTTATGGGGACAGGGGGCAATCAGCCCCAGCATTTT. Amino acid sequence: CSVAVMGTGGNQPQHF.

V and J are TRBV27 and TRBJ2-3; D might be TRBD2 (5 bases). The CDR3 is made up of 12 amino acids. Trimming stripped 3 bases from V and 5 bases from J, with 6 bases between. Germline CDR1 MNHEY, CDR2 SMNVEV (reference sequence). CDR3 in amino acids: CASSFGGDTQYF. The CDR3, as DNA: TGTGCCAGCAGTTTTGGAGGAGATACGCAGTATTTT.

In its sample, this clone was seen once. The V call is TRBV7-3, the J call TRBJ2-5, with 9 nucleotides matching TRBD1. Looked up from germline, CDR1 is SGHTA and CDR2 is FQGTGA. The CDR3 covers 15 residues. The V and J ends lost 2 bases and 2 bases, in that order; junction bases with no gene match: 3. The CDR3 DNA is TGTGCCAGCAGCTTAGGGACAGGGCATCAAGAGACCCAGTACTTC. The encoded protein is CASSLGTGHQETQYF.

Worth noting for this clone: One end of the junction fails to match germline, which may point to a read error. This chain joins TRBV4-1 and TRBJ1-2, with D maybe TRBD1 (6 bases). Germline CDR1 is MGHRA and CDR2 is YSYEKL. The CDR3 contains 16 residues. The CDR3 protein is CASSQAPVRGIVGYTF. DNA for the CDR3: TGCGCCAGCAGTCAAGCTCCCGTCAGGGGCATCGTCGGCTACACCTTC.

This chain joins TRBV7-6 and TRBJ1-2; 7 bases map to TRBD1. CDR3 size: 14 residues. The V segment lost 3 bases and the J segment 9 bases; nucleotides outside the gene matches: 10. Germline loops: CDR1 SGHVS, CDR2 FNYEAQ. The CDR3 region has the DNA TGTGCCAGCAGCTTGACACGGCAGGGGGATAGCTACACCTTC. Translated, it gives CASSLTRQGDSYTF.

This chain connects TRBV6-1 to TRBJ1-1, with a weak D call TRBD1 (5 bases). CDR3 length: 12 residues. V gave up 8 bases and J gave up 8 bases, with 15 bases separating them. CDR1 is MNHNS, CDR2 SASEGT, per germline. Here the CDR3 DNA reads TGTGCCAGCGGTGGACAATCCCGCGAAGCTTTCTTT. Amino acid sequence: CASGGQSREAFF.

This chain links TRBV4-3 with TRBJ1-2, with D unresolved. Trimming left V 1 base short and J 0 bases short, with 12 bases between. The CDR3 contains 16 residues. CDR1 LGHNA and CDR2 YSLEER come from the germline V gene. The CDR3 DNA reads as TGCGCCAGCAGCCAAGGTAGCGGGCCAGCTAACTATGGCTACACCTTC. This codes for CASSQGSGPANYGYTF.

The chain recombines TRBV29-1 with TRBJ2-5, with a tentative D call TRBD2 (5 bases). V was cut by 3 bases and J by 0 bases, with 8 bases left in between. This CDR3 spans 13 amino acids. Per germline, CDR1 SQVTM and CDR2 ANQGSEA. For the CDR3, the DNA is TGCAGCGTTGACCGGGGAGACCAAGAGACCCAGTACTTC. Residues: CSVDRGDQETQYF.

In DNA form, the CDR3 reads TGCGCCAGCAGCCCAACCCGACTAGCGGGAGTTTACGAGCAGTACTTC. Protein sequence: CASSPTRLAGVYEQYF. The chain joins TRBV4-1 to TRBJ2-7, with 12 bases fitting TRBD2. CDR3 length: 16 amino acids. From germline, CDR1 is MGHRA and CDR2 YSYEKL. V shed 4 bases and J 4 bases; nucleotides not matched to a gene: 8.